These 17 T cell receptor beta chains were all obtained from the same sample, sequenced in a study of blood T cell repertoires in COVID-19. Using immunoSEQ multiplex PCR, the repertoire was profiled, and TCRdb retains in-frame clones only, with some absent. Of about 100,000 clones in the sample, approximately 90% are singletons; the top ten hold about 2.2%. Sequenced sample: peripheral blood. These receptors all come from a man aged 45-65 years with active COVID-19.

The gene calls are TRBV11-3 and TRBJ2-1; D is undetermined. This CDR3 spans 13 amino acids. Germline V gene sequence: CDR1 SGHNT, CDR2 YENEEA. V was cut by 2 bases and J by 6 bases, with 8 bases left in between. Written as DNA, the CDR3 is TGTGCCAGCAGCTTAAGTTCGGGCAATGAGCAGTTCTTC. Its translation is CASSLSSGNEQFF.

V gene TRBV4-1 combines with J gene TRBJ2-7, with no clear D. Germline lookup yields CDR1 MGHRA and CDR2 YSYEKL. Trimming left V 1 base short and J 3 bases short, with 13 bases between. This CDR3 comprises 15 residues. The CDR3 nucleotides are TGCGCCAGCAGCCAAGGTGAAAGGAGATACTACGAGCAGTACTTC. Its protein is CASSQGERRYYEQYF.

The rearrangement uses TRBV11-2 and TRBJ1-3; no reliable D call. The CDR3 is made up of 13 amino acids. CDR1 and CDR2 from the germline V gene are SGHAT and FQNNGV. Trimming stripped 3 bases from V and 8 bases from J, with 11 bases between. The CDR3 DNA reads as TGTGCCAGCAGCTTTATGGGCTCCGACACCATATATTTT. Its translation: CASSFMGSDTIYF.

The V call is TRBV10-1, the J call TRBJ2-7, with D maybe TRBD1 (6 bases). This CDR3 spans 15 amino acids. Trimming took 2 bases from V and 3 from J, leaving 14 bases between them. The germline V gene has CDR1 WNHNN and CDR2 SYGVQD (reference sequence). DNA for the CDR3: TGCGCCAGCAGTGAGGGACAGTTGGGGATCTACGAGCAGTACTTC. Translated, it gives CASSEGQLGIYEQYF.

The CDR3 sequence is CSASSGMVGEKLFF. For the CDR3, the DNA is TGCAGTGCTAGTTCGGGAATGGTGGGTGAAAAACTGTTTTTT. V and J are TRBV20-1 and TRBJ1-4; unclear D gene. The CDR3 runs 14 residues. V shed 3 bases and J shed 7 bases, with 15 bases lying between them. Germline lookup yields CDR1 DFQATT and CDR2 SNEGSKA (reference sequence).

This chain uses TRBV5-4 with TRBJ1-2; 10 bases map to TRBD1. Germline assignment: CDR1 SGHNT and CDR2 YYREEE (reference sequence). The CDR3 loop spans 14 amino acids. V gave up 4 bases and J gave up 8 bases; unmatched junction bases: 8. In DNA, the CDR3 is TGTGCCAGCAGCGTGGACAGGGGGGGATTGGGCTACACCTTC. Amino acid sequence: CASSVDRGGLGYTF.

The CDR3 DNA reads as TGTGCCAGCAGCTTAAGTTTGGGACGGGGGGAATACGAGCAGTACTTC. Protein sequence: CASSLSLGRGEYEQYF. This chain uses TRBV7-6 with TRBJ2-7, with 7 bases identical to TRBD2. Germline assignment: CDR1 SGHVS and CDR2 FNYEAQ. Trimming cost V 2 bases and J 4 bases; bases outside gene matches: 11. The CDR3 loop spans 16 amino acids.

Turning to this clone: An end of the junction differs from the germline gene, which may be a read error. The chain combines TRBV27 with TRBJ2-7; weak D call: TRBD2 (5 bases). The germline V gene has CDR1 MNHEY and CDR2 SMNVEV (reference sequence). The CDR3 spans 14 residues. Written as DNA, the CDR3 is TGTGCCAGCAGTTACTCCCGGACTTCCTCCGAGCAGTACTTC. It translates to CASSYSRTSSEQYF.

The rearrangement joins TRBV25-1 to TRBJ1-2, with D unclear. CDR1 is MGHDK, CDR2 SYGVNS, per germline. The CDR3 contains 14 residues. V lost 2 bases and J 0 bases, leaving 7 bases between the germline ends. CDR3 protein: CASSEVSTNYGYTF. CDR3 DNA: TGTGCCAGCAGTGAAGTGTCCACTAACTATGGCTACACCTTC.

In its sample, this clone was seen a few times. The chain combines TRBV18 with TRBJ2-1; 9 bases line up with TRBD1. CDR1 is KGHSH and CDR2 is LQKENI in the germline V gene. V was clipped by 5 bases and J by 7 bases; unmatched bases: 9. This CDR3 contains 15 residues. This CDR3 reads CASSDGQGHGNEQFF. The DNA for the CDR3 is TGTGCCAGCTCAGACGGACAGGGGCATGGGAATGAGCAGTTCTTC.

The chain joins TRBV24-1 to TRBJ2-7; the D gene is possibly TRBD1 (6 bases). The CDR3 spans 15 residues. The germline V and J ends were trimmed by 4 bases and 6 bases, with 18 bases remaining between them. CDR1 is KGHDR, CDR2 SFDVKD, per germline. The CDR3 loop is CATSDPRDTLFEQYV. For the CDR3, the DNA is TGTGCCACCAGTGACCCCCGGGACACCCTATTCGAGCAGTACGTC.

The rearrangement joins TRBV29-1 to TRBJ2-1; 9 nucleotides align to TRBD1. Losses at the gene ends were 1 base for V and 15 bases for J; bases not matched to a gene: 13. Per the germline V gene, CDR1 is SQVTM and CDR2 is ANQGSEA. This CDR3 is 14 amino acids long. In DNA form, the CDR3 reads TGCAGCGTTGAAGGTAACAGGGGGCGCAGTCTTCGGTTCTTC. Protein: CSVEGNRGRSLRFF.

The chain carries TRBV6-1 and TRBJ2-3; no firm D call. The ends were cut back, 6 bases at V and 0 bases at J, with 19 bases in the middle. CDR3 size: 17 residues. Per the germline V gene, CDR1 is MNHNS and CDR2 is SASEGT. The CDR3 bases are TGTGCCAGCAGAGAACAACCCGACAAGTTTAGCACAGATACGCAGTATTTT. It yields the protein CASREQPDKFSTDTQYF.

The V and J genes are TRBV7-6 and TRBJ2-1; TRBD1 agrees at 8 bases. CDR1 and CDR2 from the germline V gene are SGHVS and FNYEAQ. The CDR3 has 15 residues. J was trimmed by 4 bases and V by 5 bases; bases with no gene match: 7. The CDR3 sequence is CASSQGQGRYNEQFF. The CDR3 DNA follows: TGTGCCAGCAGCCAAGGACAGGGACGATACAATGAGCAGTTCTTC.

J is TRBJ1-1 and V is TRBV6-5; TRBD1 matches 7 bases. V lost 6 bases, J lost 4 bases, and 5 bases stayed unmatched. Germline V gives CDR1 MNHEY, CDR2 SVGAGI. There are 13 residues in the CDR3. CDR3 in DNA: TGTGCCAGCAGATCCGCAGGGGGCACTGAAGCTTTCTTT. Its translation: CASRSAGGTEAFF.

The CDR3 DNA reads TGTGCCAGCAGTGGGGACAGGGGGCCTGGAAAACTGTTTTTT. It encodes CASSGDRGPGKLFF. The V call is TRBV2, the J call TRBJ1-4, with TRBD1 matching 12 bases. Trimming removed 4 bases from V and 10 bases from J; junction bases left unmatched: 4. Germline V CDR1 and CDR2: SNHLY, FYNNEI. The CDR3 contains 14 residues.

The chain is built from TRBV5-1 and TRBJ2-1; TRBD2 is a possible D gene (7 bases). CDR1 and CDR2 (germline): SGHRS, YFSETQ. Trimming removed 3 bases at V and 7 bases at J, with 17 bases between. CDR3 length: 15 residues. CDR3 in DNA: TGCGCCAGCAGCTCGAGGGGGAGGGAAGAAAATGAGCAGTTCTTC. Translated, it gives CASSSRGREENEQFF.